This entry is about one T cell receptor beta chain. Antigen specificity is unknown. The source of the sample is a study of cytomegalovirus exposure and HLA in healthy donors. Study-level findings and limits: Reportedly, cytomegalovirus status was diagnosed with high sensitivity and specificity. The authors enumerated 150 to 200 TCR beta chains as linked to cytomegalovirus. Most sequenced TCRs were rare (though some public TCRs occurred in many donors).

Donors came from a validation cohort of approximately 110 subjects, distinct from the first 666-subject cohort. Deletions cut 5 bases from V and 7 bases from J, with 12 bases between. Germline V gene data show CDR1 as MDHEN and CDR2 as SYDVKM. The CDR3 length is 12 residues. The repertoire was sequenced with immunoSEQ multiplex PCR; TCRdb's copy has only in-frame clones and lacks some. Altogether more than 45,000 clones are present, 80% to 90% being singletons, with the ten largest covering more than 14%. This sequence was found in a woman younger than 35 in good health and CMV-seronegative. The chain uses TRBV28 and TRBJ2-7, with D possibly TRBD1 on 6 matching bases. The sequenced sample was PBMCs. The CDR3, as DNA: TGTGCCAGCAGTATGGGGGCGCGGGAGCAGTACTTC. Protein sequence: CASSMGAREQYF.